The following is a T cell receptor beta chain sequence with its context. This record comes from a study of cytomegalovirus exposure and HLA in healthy donors. Background on the study: Earlier findings included about 120 million unique TCR beta sequences obtained from approximately 170 million T cells. Falling in the Caucasian-associated ancestry cluster were approximately 86% of some 400 genotyped donors.

V shed 4 bases and J 7 bases; nucleotides not matched to a gene: 10. Germline loops: CDR1 MDHEN, CDR2 SYDVKM. The CDR3 loop spans 14 amino acids. Amplification used 60 Vbeta primers and 13 Jbeta primers. Per the original methods: Around 76 million unique TCR beta chains, some 9.9 million shared, were counted in a later analysis. Clones were sequenced by immunoSEQ multiplex PCR, and TCRdb holds only the in-frame ones, with some missing. That table gives V, J and clone size, and the DNA gave D and trimming. The sample lists 150,000 or so clones, more than 9.5% occurring once. The sequencing sample was made of PBMCs. The TCR comes from a man aged 50 to 59 in good health and CMV-seronegative. This chain links TRBV28 with TRBJ2-7; the match to TRBD2 covers 7 bases. CDR3 sequence: CASSSGGPRWEQYF. The CDR3 nucleotides are TGTGCCAGCAGTTCGGGGGGACCCCGCTGGGAGCAGTACTTC.